This TCR beta chain was captured in a study of blood T cell repertoires in COVID-19. For the study at large: The samples span acute and convalescent COVID-19 from the United States, Italy and Spain. The cDNA or gDNA used as material had been derived from T cells, B-cell-depleted T cells, or PBMCs.

The CDR3 consists of 12 residues. Trimming removed 6 bases from V and 5 bases from J, with 10 bases in between. Study processing details: Amplified reference gene primers provided the basis for estimating nucleated cell counts. Using immunoSEQ multiplex PCR, the repertoire was profiled, and TCRdb retains in-frame clones only, with some absent. The DNA gave D and trimming, while V, J and clone size come from that table. The sample includes about 190,000 clones, around 84% seen only once; the top ten take around 20%. This receptor was identified in a human donor in a cohort sampled during active COVID-19. The gene calls are TRBV12-3 or TRBV12-4 and TRBJ1-1; D perhaps matches TRBD1 (5 bases). The sample was peripheral blood. The CDR3 coding sequence is TGTGCCAGCAGGCAGGGTTCTACTGAAGCTTTCTTT. The encoded protein is CASRQGSTEAFF.